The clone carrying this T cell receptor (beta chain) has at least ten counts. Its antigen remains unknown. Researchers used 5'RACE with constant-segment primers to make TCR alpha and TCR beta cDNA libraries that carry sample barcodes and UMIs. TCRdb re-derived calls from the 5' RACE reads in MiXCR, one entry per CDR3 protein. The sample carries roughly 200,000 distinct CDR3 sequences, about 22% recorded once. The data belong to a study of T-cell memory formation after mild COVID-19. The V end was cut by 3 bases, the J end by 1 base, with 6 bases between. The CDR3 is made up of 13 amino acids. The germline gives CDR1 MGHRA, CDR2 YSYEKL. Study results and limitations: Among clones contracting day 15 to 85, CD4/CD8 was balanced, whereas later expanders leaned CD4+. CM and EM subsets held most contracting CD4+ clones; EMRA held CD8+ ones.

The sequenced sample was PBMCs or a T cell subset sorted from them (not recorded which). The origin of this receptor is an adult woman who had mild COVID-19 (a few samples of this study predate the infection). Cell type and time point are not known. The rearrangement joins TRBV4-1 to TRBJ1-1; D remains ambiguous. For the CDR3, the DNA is TGCGCCAGCAGCCAGAGTTGGAACACTGAAGCTTTCTTT. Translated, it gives CASSQSWNTEAFF.